This T cell receptor beta chain was recorded in a study of T cell responses to AZD1222 COVID-19 vaccine. CDR3 length: 15 residues. Trimming stripped 4 bases from V and 4 bases from J, with 12 bases between. Germline CDR1 reads SGHDT; CDR2 reads YYEEEE. Study findings and constraints: Females outnumbered males among donors, who were mostly white British; clonal diversity was possibly underestimated. Nearly half of unique spike-specific TCRs reportedly avoided B.1.351 and B.1.1.7 mutated regions. Spike-specific TCR breadth and depth went up after people got two AZD1222 doses.

Second-dose recipients at about 4 or about 12 weeks were treated as one pooled group. With respect to this clone: Antigen unknown.

Profiled with immunoSEQ multiplex PCR; TCRdb holds only in-frame clones, not every one. This sample carries 100,000 to 150,000 clones, 75% to 85% of them seen once, and the ten largest clones take 25% to 35%. The chain employs TRBV5-6 and TRBJ1-6; no definite D call. The starting material was peripheral blood, obtained 28 days after the second AZD1222 dose. This TCR was recovered from an adult who received the AZD1222 COVID-19 vaccine. CDR3 nucleotides: TGTGCCAGCAGCAGTAGACGGTTTTATAATTCACCCCTCCACTTT. It encodes CASSSRRFYNSPLHF. The whole variable domain, remainder taken from reference TRBV5-6 and TRBJ1-6, is DAGVTQSPTHLIKTRGQQVTLRCSPKSGHDTVSWYQQALGQGPQFIFQYYEEEERQRGNFPDRFSGHQFPNYSSELNVNALLLGDSALYLCASSSRRFYNSPLHFGNGTRLTVT.